This T cell receptor beta chain was retrieved from a study of shared clonotypes between healthy human individuals. The repertoire was sequenced with immunoSEQ multiplex PCR; TCRdb's copy has only in-frame clones and lacks some. The top ten hold roughly 1.1% of the sample, which has just over 2,000,000 clones, about 94% seen once. Study-level findings and limits: With several donors compared, around 5% of naive CD4 clonotypes were shared. When compared with the clonotypes that were shared by all four sorted-subset donors, the non-shared clonotypes turned out to have lower generation probabilities. Naive subsets typically showed greater estimated richness than memory subsets.

On this clone: Antigen specificity is unknown.

Per the germline V gene, CDR1 is SGHTA and CDR2 is FQGNSA. This CDR3 has 16 amino acids. Trimming cost V 2 bases and J 7 bases, with 18 bases left between them. Positively selected for CCR7, the CD45RO-negative cells used as naive CD8 cells excluded terminally differentiated effector memory CD45RA+ cells. The donors were adults (healthy and HIV-negative) with no recent acute infections or vaccinations. This sequence originates from a man aged 18 to 35 in good health. This chain links TRBV7-2 with TRBJ1-3; TRBD1 is a possible D gene (6 bases). Sequencing input: naive CD8+ T cells sorted from blood. For the CDR3, the DNA is TGTGCCAGCAGCTTAACCGGCCTAAACCAGGGGAACACCATATATTTT. Translation gives CASSLTGLNQGNTIYF. Full variable domain (rest looked up from reference TRBV7-2 and TRBJ1-3): GAGVSQSPSNKVTEKGKDVELRCDPISGHTALYWYRQSLGQGLEFLIYFQGNSAPDKSGLPSDRFSAERTGGSVSTLTIQRTQQEDSAVYLCASSLTGLNQGNTIYFGEGSWLTVV.